This TCR beta chain was recorded in a study of cytomegalovirus exposure and HLA in healthy donors (dated by TCRdb to the late 2010s). For the wider study: An earlier analysis of approximately 640 of the donors reported 276 Gb of sequence data and 100 million to 130 million unique TCR beta sequences from approximately 180 million T cells. To predict cytomegalovirus infection status, the study combined high-throughput TCR immunosequencing, statistical association of individual TCRs with disease status, and machine learning. HLA typing included class I and class II loci at four-digit resolution. In the later analysis, no new phenotypic data were used to find candidate immune exposures; instead, reliance was placed on TCR beta sequences and their occurrence across donors. A later genetic analysis took genome-wide SNP genotypes for about 65% of the roughly 670 donors and used that subset as a discovery cohort. Alongside the repertoire data, information on donor age, sex, ethnicity and CMV serostatus was compiled. Every discovery cohort repertoire had been produced on one sequencing platform. Four to six DR-DQ haplotypes were handled as single units for association and clustering, since linkage in the cohort was strong. Besides the first cohort of hundreds of subjects, a separate validation cohort made up of over 95 different subjects was used. The T cell repertoires of 666 subjects were profiled by immunosequencing and related to cytomegalovirus serostatus. Of the roughly 420 genotyped donors, approximately 80% were placed in the genetic ancestry cluster associated with self-reported Caucasian donors. The study aimed to test whether cataloging public T cell receptors could reveal signatures of past pathogen exposure. On average, around 200,000 unique TCR beta nucleotide sequences were sequenced per donor among 398 genotyped donors of the cohort, with roughly 18% of those sequences being non-productive. To study patterns of TCR occurrence, a later analysis re-analyzed previously published TCR beta repertoires from 500 to 850 donors and added high-resolution HLA genotyping. Typing coverage differed by locus: A, B, C, DRB1 and DQB1 were typed in about 620-640 donors, DQA1 in approximately 520, DPA1 in some 600, and DPB1 in 472. An early release covering roughly 600 HLA-typed donors comprised about 310 gigabases of sequencing data and tens of millions of unique TCR sequences. An earlier analysis of several hundred of the donors applied high-throughput TCR beta sequencing to assess whether each TCR beta V gene segment acted as functional or pseudogenic. Study-wide conclusions, independent of this receptor: HLA typing was unavailable for some donors at each locus, so association tests used only the typed subset. The study gave a list of about 170 TCR beta chains associated with cytomegalovirus. The 87-base-pair reads could not distinguish some IMGT-functional V segments, including TRBV6-2 and TRBV6-3, so those segments were excluded. Correlated functional status among segregating V segments might reflect linkage disequilibrium, but an unknown experimental factor could not be ruled out. Cytomegalovirus status was reported to be diagnosed by the classifier with high specificity and sensitivity in both the original and validation cohorts. A later analysis found that most CMV-associated TCR beta chains appeared HLA-restricted, with HLA associations seemingly driven largely by CMV exposure. In a later analysis, the rate of TCR association differed among HLA loci, with DRB1 alleles having the most associated TCRs and HLA-C alleles having the fewest. At a false discovery rate of 0.05, a later analysis linked 16,951 TCR beta sequences to specific HLA alleles. Because counts were too low, seventeen rarely observed V segments, including chromosome 9 orphons, were left out of the earlier analysis of a few hundred of the donors. In an earlier analysis of some 550 of the donors, most TCR beta V segments were observed in productive rearrangements about 87% or about 30% of the time, broadly matching IMGT annotations. In a later genetic analysis, a missense DCLRE1C variant was associated with V-gene and J-gene trimming of TCR beta chains, and the association was replicated in an independent cohort. Sequencing depth was assumed to be roughly uniform across donors in the presence/absence analyses, though that assumption may not hold. In a later analysis, HLA-associated TCR beta chains were found to be more clonally expanded and to have lower generation probabilities than equally common non-associated chains. A few of the identified cytomegalovirus-associated TCR beta chains were confirmed in vitro to be specific for cytomegalovirus antigens. Assigning TCR associations to individual alleles was difficult when HLA alleles, especially DR and DQ, strongly co-occurred. According to a later genetic analysis, donors in an Asian-associated ancestry cluster had fewer N-insertions in productive TCRs than the approximately 670-donor mean. A further reported finding was that TCR beta sequences accurately predicted the HLA-A and HLA-B alleles for most subjects in the first cohort. Across donors, most TCR sequences were observed very rarely, whereas some public TCRs were present in many individuals. According to the authors, the approach could potentially be generalized to other disease states and immunological phenotypes. The cohort was sequenced for TCR beta chains only, and without alpha or paired-chain data the features that could be detected were limited. CMV serostatus was the only immune exposure information available for the cohort. According to a later analysis, parvovirus B19, influenza, CMV and Epstein-Barr virus appeared linked to several top co-occurrence clusters. A group of highly shared sequence variants was considered likely to be a technical artifact of the sequencing pipeline.

The CDR3 contains 16 residues, cysteine and phenylalanine counted. The CDR3 DNA has 48 bases and is translated from base 1. Reading the germline V gene gives CDR1 MGHRA and CDR2 YSYEKL. Compared with germline, V lacks 0 bases and J lacks 0 bases; bases without a gene match: 2. A word on this clone: No antigen is known for it. No qualities accompany the bases; no much larger clone lies one base away.

The cohort consisted of 666 healthy bone marrow donors. At the time of sampling, every cohort member was nominally healthy, though immune exposures that went unrecorded were likely present. The donor tested CMV seropositive, placing the donor among the 289 seropositive members of the cohort. A peripheral blood sample was provided by each donor, and peripheral blood mononuclear cells were used for TCR beta sequencing. Genomic DNA extraction from the blood cell samples was performed with the Qiagen DNeasy Blood Extraction Kit. The library was generated by the immunoSEQ multiplex PCR assay. The multiplex PCR relied on a mix of 60 forward primers for TCR Vbeta segments and 13 reverse primers for TCR Jbeta segments. The CDR3 region of rearranged TCR beta genes was amplified from genomic DNA with a multiplex PCR assay. On the Illumina HiSeq System, the amplified TCR beta libraries were sequenced as 87-base-pair reads. Per the original workflow: A later analysis tallied around 87 million unique TCR beta chains across the 650 to 750 repertoires, and about 12 million of those chains were shared by two or more donors. Raw reads were error-corrected and collapsed into unique sequences with a nearest-neighbor algorithm that merged closely related sequences to remove PCR and sequencing errors. CDR3 sequences were aligned to IMGT reference sequences to assign V, D and J gene segments. Each retained sequence needed at least a six-nucleotide match to both a V gene segment and a J gene segment. Rearrangements were classified as productive when the CDR3 lacked stop codons and remained in frame with V and J, and all other rearrangements were classified as non-productive. Following IMGT convention, CDR3 was defined as the stretch from the second conserved V-encoded cysteine up to the conserved J-encoded phenylalanine. The earlier analysis of 587 of the donors excluded any sequence lacking an unambiguous match to a single V gene segment. In an earlier analysis of a few hundred of the donors, a V segment was called functional when productive rearrangements were above 56.7%, and segregating when the standard deviation between donors exceeded 5%. To diagnose cytomegalovirus status from the catalog of TCR beta chain sequences, a statistical classification framework was built. In a later analysis, V and J genes were assigned by comparing TCR nucleotide sequences against IMGT/GENE-DB human TR gene sequences. Using the TCRdist pipeline, a later analysis assigned CDR3 sequences along with most-parsimonious VDJ recombination scenarios. A later analysis defined each TCR beta chain by its CDR3 amino acid sequence plus V-gene family, and excluded reads lacking a unique V-gene family. In a later analysis, fewer than 600 highly shared, low-generation-probability nucleotide sequences were removed to address suspected cross-contamination and a sequencing artifact. In a later analysis, a clonal expansion index for each public chain was calculated from normalized within-repertoire ranks of inferred template counts. In a later analysis, generation probabilities were computed with a VDJ recombination model fitted to out-of-frame rearrangements, and the resulting probabilities were checked against IGoR. In a later analysis, TCR-TCR, TCR-HLA and TCR-CMV co-occurrence was scored with hypergeometric tests, and a repertoire-size bias correction was applied to TCR pairs. To estimate false discovery rates, a later analysis permuted the HLA or CMV assignments 20 times. A later analysis grouped co-occurring TCRs with DBSCAN, adding TCRdist sequence similarity when clustering within HLA-allele-positive subsets. For co-occurrence clustering, repertoires with fewer than 30,000 or more than 120,000 public chains were excluded, along with five repertoires with anomalous nucleotide sharing. TCRdb carries this immuneACCESS record with in-frame sequences only. Its versions omit some clonotypes, under half of them owing to an unresolved V gene in the studies checked, with the rest unexplained. That table supplies the V and J calls and clone size; D and trimming were determined from the DNA. This sample gives approximately 180,000 clones in total; more than 60% of them show up just once. Clones ranked in the top ten supply around 3.4% of the sample.

The source is a woman in her fifties or sixties in good health and CMV-seropositive. Sequenced sample: PBMCs. The rearrangement combines TRBV4-1 with TRBJ1-1, with 9 central nucleotides matching TRBD1. The sequenced DNA: TGCGCCAGCAGCCAAGATGGGACAGGGTTGAACACTGAAGCTTTCTTT. Its amino acids are CASSQDGTGLNTEAFF.